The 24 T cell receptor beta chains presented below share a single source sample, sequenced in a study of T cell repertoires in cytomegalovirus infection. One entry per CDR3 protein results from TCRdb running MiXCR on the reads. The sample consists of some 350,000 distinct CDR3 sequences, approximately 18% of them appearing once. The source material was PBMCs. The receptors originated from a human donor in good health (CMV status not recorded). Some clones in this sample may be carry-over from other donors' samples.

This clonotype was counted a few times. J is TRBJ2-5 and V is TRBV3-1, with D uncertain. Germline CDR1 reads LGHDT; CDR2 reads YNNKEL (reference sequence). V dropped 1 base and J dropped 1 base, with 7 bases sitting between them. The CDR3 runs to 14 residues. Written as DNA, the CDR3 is TGTGCCAGCAGCCAAGTGGCAGCCCAAGAGACCCAGTACTTC. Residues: CASSQVAAQETQYF.

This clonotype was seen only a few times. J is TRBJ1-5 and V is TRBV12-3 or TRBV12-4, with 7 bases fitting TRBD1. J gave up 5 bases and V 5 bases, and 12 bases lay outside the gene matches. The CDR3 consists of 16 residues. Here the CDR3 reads CASSPKGQPNHQPQHF. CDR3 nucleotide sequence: TGTGCCAGCAGTCCAAAGGGACAGCCGAACCATCAGCCCCAGCATTTT.

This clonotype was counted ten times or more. The CDR3 nucleotides read TGTGCCAGCAGCTTAGGGCCGGTCCCCTTTCGTCCTGGTTTCTTT. Its translation: CASSLGPVPFRPGFF. The chain recombines TRBV7-2 with TRBJ1-1; no firm D call. V dropped 1 base and J dropped 13 bases, with 22 bases sitting between them. The CDR3 is made up of 15 amino acids. The V gene's germline CDR1 is SGHTA and CDR2 FQGNSA.

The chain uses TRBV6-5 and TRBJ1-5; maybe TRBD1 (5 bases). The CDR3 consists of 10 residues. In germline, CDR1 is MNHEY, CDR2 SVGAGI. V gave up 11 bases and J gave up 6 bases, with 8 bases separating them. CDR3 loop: CAAGTQPQHF. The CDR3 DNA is TGTGCCGCGGGGACTCAGCCCCAGCATTTT.

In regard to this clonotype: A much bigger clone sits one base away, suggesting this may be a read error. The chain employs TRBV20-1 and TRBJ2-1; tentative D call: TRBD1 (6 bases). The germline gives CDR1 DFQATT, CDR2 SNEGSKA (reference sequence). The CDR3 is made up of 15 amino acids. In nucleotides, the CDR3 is TGCAGTGCTAGAGATCTTCCGGACAGTTACAATGAGCAGTTATTC. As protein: CSARDLPDSYNEQLF.

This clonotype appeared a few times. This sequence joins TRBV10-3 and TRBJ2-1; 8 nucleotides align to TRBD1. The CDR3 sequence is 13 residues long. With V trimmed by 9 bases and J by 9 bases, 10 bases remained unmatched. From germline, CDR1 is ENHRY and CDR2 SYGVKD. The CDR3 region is CAIQGQGIGEQFF. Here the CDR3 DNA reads TGTGCCATTCAAGGACAGGGTATCGGTGAGCAGTTCTTC.

The CDR3 bases are TGTGCCAGCAGTGAACCCGGACTAGCGGAAGAGAATGAGCAGTTCTTC. It codes for CASSEPGLAEENEQFF. The gene calls are TRBV25-1 and TRBJ2-1, with 10 bases lining up with TRBD2. J gave up 7 bases and V 2 bases, and 8 bases lay outside the gene matches. Germline CDR1 MGHDK, CDR2 SYGVNS. CDR3 length: 16 amino acids.

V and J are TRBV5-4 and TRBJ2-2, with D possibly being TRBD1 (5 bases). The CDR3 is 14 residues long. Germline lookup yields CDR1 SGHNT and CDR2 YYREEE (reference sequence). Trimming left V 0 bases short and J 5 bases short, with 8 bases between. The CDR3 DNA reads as TGTGCCAGCAGCTTGGGCAGACAGACCGGGGAGCTGTTTTTT. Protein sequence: CASSLGRQTGELFF.

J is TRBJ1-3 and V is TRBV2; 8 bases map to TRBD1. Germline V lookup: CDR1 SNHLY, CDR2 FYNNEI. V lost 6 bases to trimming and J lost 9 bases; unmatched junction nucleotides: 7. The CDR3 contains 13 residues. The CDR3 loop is CASRLTGEFTIYF. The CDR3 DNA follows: TGTGCCAGCAGATTGACAGGGGAGTTCACCATATATTTT.

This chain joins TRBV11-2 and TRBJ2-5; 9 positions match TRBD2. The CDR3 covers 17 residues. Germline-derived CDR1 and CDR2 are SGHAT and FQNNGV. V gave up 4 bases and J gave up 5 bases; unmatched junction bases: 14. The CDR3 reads CASSYPVREGPRETQYF. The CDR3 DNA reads TGTGCCAGCAGCTACCCGGTGCGGGAGGGCCCTCGGGAGACCCAGTACTTC.

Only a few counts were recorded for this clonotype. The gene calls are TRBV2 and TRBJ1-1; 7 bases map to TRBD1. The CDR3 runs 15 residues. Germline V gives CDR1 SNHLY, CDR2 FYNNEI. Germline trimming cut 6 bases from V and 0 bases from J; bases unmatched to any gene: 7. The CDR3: CASRPPGQLNTEAFF. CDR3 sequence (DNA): TGTGCCAGCAGGCCACCGGGACAGTTGAACACTGAAGCTTTCTTT.

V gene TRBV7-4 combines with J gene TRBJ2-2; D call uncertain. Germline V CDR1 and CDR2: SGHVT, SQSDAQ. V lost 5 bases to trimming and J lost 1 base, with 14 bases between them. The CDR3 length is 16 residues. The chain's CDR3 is CASSAPYTENTGELFF. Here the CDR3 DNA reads TGTGCCAGCAGCGCCCCATATACAGAGAACACCGGGGAGCTGTTTTTT.

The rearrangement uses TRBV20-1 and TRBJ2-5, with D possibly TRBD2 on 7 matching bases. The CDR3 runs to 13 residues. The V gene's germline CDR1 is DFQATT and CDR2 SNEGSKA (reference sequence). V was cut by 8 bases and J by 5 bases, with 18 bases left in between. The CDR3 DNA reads TGCAGTAACACAAGGGGGGGCGATGAGACCCAGTACTTC. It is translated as CSNTRGGDETQYF.

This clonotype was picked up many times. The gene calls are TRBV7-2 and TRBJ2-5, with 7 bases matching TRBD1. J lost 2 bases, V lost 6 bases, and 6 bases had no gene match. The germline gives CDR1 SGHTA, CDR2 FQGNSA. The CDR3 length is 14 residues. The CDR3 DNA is TGTGCCAGCAGGGTCCTGGGACAGCAAGAGACCCAGTACTTC. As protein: CASRVLGQQETQYF.

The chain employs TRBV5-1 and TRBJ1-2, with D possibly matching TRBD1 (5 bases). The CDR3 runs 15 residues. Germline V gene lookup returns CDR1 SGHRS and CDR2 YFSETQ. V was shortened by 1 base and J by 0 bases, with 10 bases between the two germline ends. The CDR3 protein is CASSLTWGSNYGYTF. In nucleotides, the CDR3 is TGCGCCAGCAGCTTGACGTGGGGGTCTAACTATGGCTACACCTTC.

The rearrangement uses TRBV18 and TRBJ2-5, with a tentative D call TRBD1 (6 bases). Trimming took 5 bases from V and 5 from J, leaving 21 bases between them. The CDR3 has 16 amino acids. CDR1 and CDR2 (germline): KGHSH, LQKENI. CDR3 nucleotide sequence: TGTGCCAGCTCAGCGACTGTCGGAGTCCAGGGGGAGACCCAGTACTTC. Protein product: CASSATVGVQGETQYF.

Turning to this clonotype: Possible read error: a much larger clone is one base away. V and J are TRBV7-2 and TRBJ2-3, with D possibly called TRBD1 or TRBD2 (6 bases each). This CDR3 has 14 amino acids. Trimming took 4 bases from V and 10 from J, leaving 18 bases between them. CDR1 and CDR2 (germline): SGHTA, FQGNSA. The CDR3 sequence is CASSSTPGGGAQYF. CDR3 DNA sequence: TGTGCCAGCAGCTCAACCCCCGGGGGCGGGGCGCAGTATTTT.

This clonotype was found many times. The CDR3 loop reads CASTRGRGRVTDEQYF. The CDR3, as DNA: TGTGCCAGCACCCGAGGGAGGGGGCGCGTGACCGACGAGCAGTACTTC. The rearrangement links TRBV7-8 to TRBJ2-7; D might be TRBD1 or TRBD2, each matching 7 bases. The CDR3 contains 16 residues. Trimming removed 7 bases from V and 5 bases from J, with 24 bases in between. In germline, CDR1 is SGHVS, CDR2 FQNEAQ. Based on the CDR3 plus reference TRBV7-8 and TRBJ2-7, the full variable domain is GAGVSQSPRYKVAKRGQDVALRCDPISGHVSLFWYQQALGQGPEFLTYFQNEAQLDKSGLPSDRFFAERPEGSVSTLKIQRTQQEDSAVYLCASTRGRGRVTDEQYFGPGTRLTVT.

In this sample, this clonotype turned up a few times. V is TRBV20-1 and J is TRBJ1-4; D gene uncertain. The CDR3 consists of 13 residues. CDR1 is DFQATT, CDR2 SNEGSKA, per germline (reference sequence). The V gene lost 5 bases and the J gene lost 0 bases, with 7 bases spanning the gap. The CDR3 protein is CSAANATNEKLFF. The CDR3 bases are TGCAGTGCTGCTAATGCAACTAATGAAAAACTGTTTTTT.

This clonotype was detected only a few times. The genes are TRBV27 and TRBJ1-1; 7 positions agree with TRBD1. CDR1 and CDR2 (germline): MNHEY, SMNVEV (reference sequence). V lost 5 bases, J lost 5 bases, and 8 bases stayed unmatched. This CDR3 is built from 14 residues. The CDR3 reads CASSPKTGITEAFF. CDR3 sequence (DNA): TGTGCCAGCAGTCCAAAGACAGGGATTACTGAAGCTTTCTTT.

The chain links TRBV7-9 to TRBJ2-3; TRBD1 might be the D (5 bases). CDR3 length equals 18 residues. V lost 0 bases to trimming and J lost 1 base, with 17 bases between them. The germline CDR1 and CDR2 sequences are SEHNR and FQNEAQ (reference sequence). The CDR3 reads CASSLARQDTLGTDTQYF. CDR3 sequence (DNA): TGTGCCAGCAGCTTAGCGCGCCAGGACACCTTGGGCACAGATACGCAGTATTTT.

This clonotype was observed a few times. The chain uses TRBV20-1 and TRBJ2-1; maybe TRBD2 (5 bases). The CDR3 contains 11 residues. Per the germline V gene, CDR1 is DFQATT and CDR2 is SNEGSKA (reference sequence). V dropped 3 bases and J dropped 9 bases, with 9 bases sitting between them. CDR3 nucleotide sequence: TGCAGTGCTAGCACCCGGGGTGAGCAGTTCTTC. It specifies CSASTRGEQFF.

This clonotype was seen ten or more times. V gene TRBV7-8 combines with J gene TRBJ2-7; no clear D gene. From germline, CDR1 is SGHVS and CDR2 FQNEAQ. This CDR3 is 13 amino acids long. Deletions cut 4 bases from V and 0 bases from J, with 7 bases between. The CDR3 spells CASSSSPSYEQYF. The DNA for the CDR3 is TGTGCCAGCAGCTCCTCTCCCTCCTACGAGCAGTACTTC.

The DNA for the CDR3 is TGCAGTGCTAGAAAAGGGGACGACAATCAGCCCCAGCATTTT. Protein: CSARKGDDNQPQHF. The rearrangement uses TRBV20-1 and TRBJ1-5; tentative D call: TRBD1 (5 bases). Germline CDR1 reads DFQATT; CDR2 reads SNEGSKA (reference sequence). The CDR3 loop spans 14 amino acids. Trimming shortened V by 2 bases and J by 3 bases, and 11 bases separated the two germline ends.